These 26 T cell receptor beta chains came from one sample sequenced in a study of blood T cell repertoires in COVID-19. The repertoire was sequenced with immunoSEQ multiplex PCR; TCRdb's copy has only in-frame clones and lacks some. The sample holds approximately 72,000 clones, approximately 89% seen once. The sequenced sample consisted of peripheral blood. Source of these receptors: a woman in her fifties or sixties with acute or convalescent COVID-19.

V gene TRBV12-2 combines with J gene TRBJ1-6; TRBD1, as called in the table, went unchecked against the DNA. TRBV12-2 is marked as a pseudogene. This CDR3 region has 21 residues. CDR3 bases: TGTGCAAGTCGCTTAGCGCTTGAGGGACAGGGGATAACTTCCTATAATTCACCCCTCCACTTT. Amino acids: CASRLALEGQGITSYNSPLHF.

The chain recombines TRBV6-5 with TRBJ1-5; D might be TRBD1 (5 bases). V gave up 5 bases and J gave up 0 bases, with 11 bases separating them. The CDR3 runs to 15 residues. Germline CDR1 reads MNHEY; CDR2 reads SVGAGI. The CDR3 coding sequence is TGTGCCAGCAGTCGCCAGGGTAGTAGCAATCAGCCCCAGCATTTT. Its protein product is CASSRQGSSNQPQHF.

The chain is built from TRBV3-1 (or the pseudogene TRBV3-2) and TRBJ2-1; 13 positions match TRBD2. This CDR3 contains 16 residues. The ends lost 3 bases at V and 5 bases at J; junction bases unmatched: 4. Looked up from germline, CDR1 is LGHDT and CDR2 is YNNKEL (reference sequence). CDR3 sequence (DNA): TGTGCCAGCAGCCAGGTCGGGACTAGCGGGGACAATGAGCAGTTCTTC. Encoded protein: CASSQVGTSGDNEQFF.

The chain has TRBV5-6 and TRBJ2-7, with TRBD2 identical over 12 bases. This CDR3 has 17 residues. The germline CDR1 and CDR2 sequences are SGHDT and YYEEEE. Trimming cost V 4 bases and J 0 bases; bases outside gene matches: 8. CDR3 nucleotides: TGTGCCAGCAGCCTCGGGACTAGCGGGTATATCTCCTACGAGCAGTACTTC. Residues: CASSLGTSGYISYEQYF.

This clone was found once. This chain uses TRBV7-9 with TRBJ1-2, with a weak D call TRBD1 (6 bases). The CDR3 contains 16 residues. Trimming took off 4 bases at V and 0 bases at J, with 15 bases between the two ends. Looked up from germline, CDR1 is SEHNR and CDR2 is FQNEAQ (reference sequence). CDR3 sequence reads: CASSSGPTGANYGYTF. In DNA form, the CDR3 reads TGTGCCAGCAGCTCGGGGCCGACAGGAGCTAACTATGGCTACACCTTC.

V and J are TRBV6-1 and TRBJ1-2; maybe TRBD1 (5 bases). The CDR3 sequence is 12 residues long. V was shortened by 3 bases and J by 6 bases, with 8 bases between the two germline ends. The germline V gene encodes CDR1 MNHNS and CDR2 SASEGT. Here the CDR3 DNA reads TGTGCCAGCAGTGATCCGGGGGATGGCTACACCTTC. It encodes CASSDPGDGYTF.

The chain has TRBV12-5 and TRBJ2-7; 8 bases are shared with TRBD1. Trimming took 1 base from V and 4 from J; bases not matched to a gene: 15. CDR3 size: 18 residues. Germline lookup yields CDR1 LGHNT and CDR2 FRNRAP. CDR3 bases: TGTGCTAGTGGTTTGGCACCTTTGGGCAGGGGGCTCTGGTACGAGCAGTACTTC. Its protein product is CASGLAPLGRGLWYEQYF.

This chain's CDR3 is CATPSIRGTDPNQPQHF. The CDR3 DNA is TGTGCCACCCCGTCCATCCGAGGGACAGACCCTAATCAGCCCCAGCATTTT. This rearrangement joins TRBV28 to TRBJ1-5, with 7 bases fitting TRBD1. Germline trimming cut 10 bases from V and 4 bases from J; bases unmatched to any gene: 19. This CDR3 is 17 amino acids long. The germline CDR1 and CDR2 sequences are MDHEN and SYDVKM.

The rearrangement uses TRBV5-1 and TRBJ1-1, with D maybe TRBD1 (5 bases). This CDR3 contains 14 residues. V gave up 0 bases and J gave up 4 bases, with 10 bases separating them. From germline, CDR1 is SGHRS and CDR2 YFSETQ. The CDR3 sequence is CASSLGVRATEAFF. CDR3 coding DNA: TGCGCCAGCAGCTTGGGAGTCAGGGCCACTGAAGCTTTCTTT.

The rearrangement joins TRBV10-2 to TRBJ1-1, with D unresolved. Germline V gene data show CDR1 as WSHSY and CDR2 as SAAADI. V dropped 6 bases and J dropped 1 base, with 12 bases sitting between them. This CDR3 comprises 14 residues. CDR3 loop: CASSGPEGNTEAFF. As DNA, the CDR3 is TGCGCCAGCAGCGGCCCCGAGGGGAACACTGAAGCTTTCTTT.

The chain is built from TRBV4-2 and TRBJ1-5, with 9 bases fitting TRBD1. The CDR3 totals 16 residues. Per germline, CDR1 LGHNA and CDR2 YNFKEQ. The V segment lost 0 bases and the J segment 4 bases; nucleotides outside the gene matches: 4. CDR3 coding DNA: TGTGCCAGCAGCCAAGACATTGGACAGGGGAATCAGCCCCAGCATTTT. Its translation is CASSQDIGQGNQPQHF.

The chain has TRBV3-1 (or the pseudogene TRBV3-2) and TRBJ1-6; D gene uncertain. The CDR3 has 17 residues. Germline CDR1 and CDR2: LGHDT and YNNKEL (reference sequence). V shed 0 bases and J shed 0 bases, with 9 bases lying between them. The chain's CDR3 is CASSQDYSSSYNSPLHF. As DNA, the CDR3 is TGTGCCAGCAGCCAAGATTACAGCAGCTCCTATAATTCACCCCTCCACTTT.

The chain recombines TRBV11-2 with TRBJ2-1; perhaps TRBD2 as D (5 bases). Germline CDR1 SGHAT, CDR2 FQNNGV. V lost 3 bases to trimming and J lost 2 bases, with 8 bases between them. The CDR3 loop spans 14 amino acids. This chain's CDR3 is CASSLASTYNEQFF. The CDR3 bases are TGTGCCAGCAGCTTGGCTAGCACCTACAATGAGCAGTTCTTC.

This clone occurred once. This chain uses TRBV2 with TRBJ2-1, with 10 bases fitting TRBD1. Germline-derived CDR1 and CDR2 are SNHLY and FYNNEI. Losses at the gene ends were 4 bases for V and 2 bases for J; bases not matched to a gene: 2. The CDR3 length is 15 residues. For the CDR3, the DNA is TGTGCCAGCAGTGTGGACAGGGGGACCTACAATGAGCAGTTCTTC. The encoded protein is CASSVDRGTYNEQFF.

The V and J genes are TRBV7-9 and TRBJ1-2; 10 positions agree with TRBD1. The CDR3 length is 13 residues. V was clipped by 4 bases and J by 8 bases; unmatched bases: 4. Germline loops: CDR1 SEHNR, CDR2 FQNEAQ (reference sequence). CDR3 region: CASSSGQGDGYTF. The CDR3 DNA reads as TGTGCCAGCAGCTCAGGACAGGGGGACGGCTACACCTTC.

Only one count was recorded for this clone. The CDR3 sequence: CAWSEGDHQETQYF. DNA of the CDR3: TGTGCCTGGAGTGAGGGGGACCACCAAGAGACCCAGTACTTC. V usage is TRBV30 and J usage is TRBJ2-5; maybe TRBD1 (6 bases). Germline V gene lookup returns CDR1 GTSNPN and CDR2 SVGIG (reference sequence). This CDR3 is 14 amino acids long. Trimming removed 1 base at V and 0 bases at J, with 9 bases between.

The chain links TRBV19 to TRBJ2-1, with D possibly being TRBD1 (6 bases). Trimming stripped 10 bases from V and 5 bases from J, with 21 bases between. Germline CDR1 and CDR2: LNHDA and SQIVND (reference sequence). CDR3 length: 15 residues. Written as DNA, the CDR3 is TGTGCCACAACACTCGGACAGATGGAAAACAATGAGCAGTTCTTC. Translation gives CATTLGQMENNEQFF.

The chain employs TRBV2 and TRBJ2-5, with TRBD2 matching over 7 bases. Germline CDR1 is SNHLY and CDR2 is FYNNEI. This CDR3 spans 14 amino acids. V shed 8 bases, J shed 2 bases, and the junction held 8 bases outside the gene matches. CDR3 DNA sequence: TGTGCCAGCGGGGGGGGGACTCCTCAAGAGACCCAGTACTTC. This encodes CASGGGTPQETQYF. Supplemented by reference TRBV2 and TRBJ2-5, the full variable domain reads EPEVTQTPSHQVTQMGQEVILRCVPISNHLYFYWYRQILGQKVEFLVSFYNNEISEKSEIFDDQFSVERPDGSNFTLKIRSTKLEDSAMYFCASGGGTPQETQYFGPGTRLLVL.

In its sample, this clone was seen a few times. This sequence joins TRBV5-4 and TRBJ1-3; D is ambiguous. The CDR3 has 14 amino acids. Germline CDR1 is SGHNT and CDR2 is YYREEE (reference sequence). Trimming pared 4 bases from V and 3 bases from J, leaving 11 bases between. Here the CDR3 DNA reads TGTGCCAGCAGCGATCGATTTAGTGGAAACACCATATATTTT. As protein: CASSDRFSGNTIYF.

CDR3 sequence reads: CASSHYPGQGAHEQYF. In DNA, the CDR3 is TGCGCCAGCAGCCATTACCCGGGACAGGGTGCCCACGAGCAGTACTTC. This chain links TRBV5-1 with TRBJ2-7, with 9 bases lining up with TRBD1. The CDR3 is made up of 16 amino acids. After removal of 4 bases from V and 5 bases from J, the junction contained 13 bases not matched to a gene. Germline loops: CDR1 SGHRS, CDR2 YFSETQ.

This chain links TRBV3-1 (or the pseudogene TRBV3-2) with TRBJ2-3, with D possibly being TRBD2 (7 bases). V dropped 2 bases and J dropped 5 bases, with 14 bases sitting between them. The CDR3 is 15 amino acids. Germline V gene lookup returns CDR1 LGHDT and CDR2 YNNKEL (reference sequence). CDR3 residues: CASSQMWRGGDTQYF. CDR3 bases: TGTGCCAGCAGCCAAATGTGGAGGGGGGGAGATACGCAGTATTTT.

The chain combines TRBV3-1 (or the pseudogene TRBV3-2) with TRBJ1-5; D is ambiguous. This CDR3 region has 14 residues. Germline values: CDR1 LGHDT, CDR2 YNNKEL (reference sequence). Trimming stripped 0 bases from V and 1 base from J, with 4 bases between. The CDR3: CASSQEQSNQPQHF. As DNA, the CDR3 is TGTGCCAGCAGCCAAGAACAGAGCAATCAGCCCCAGCATTTT.

The rearrangement links TRBV9 to TRBJ1-2; D not resolved. The V gene lost 0 bases and the J gene lost 3 bases, with 12 bases spanning the gap. Germline assignment: CDR1 SGDLS and CDR2 YYNGEE. The CDR3 consists of 15 residues. For the CDR3, the DNA is TGTGCCAGCAGCGTAGAACAGAGTGGTTACTATGGCTACACCTTC. This gives the protein CASSVEQSGYYGYTF.

This chain uses TRBV28 with TRBJ2-3, with 9 bases that match TRBD2. The V gene end was trimmed by 2 bases and the J gene end by 3 bases; junction bases not matched to a gene: 12. Germline values: CDR1 MDHEN, CDR2 SYDVKM. CDR3 length equals 18 residues. The DNA for the CDR3 is TGTGCCAGCAGTTTAAGATTTGCGGGGGGGCGATTGACAGATACGCAGTATTTT. Translated: CASSLRFAGGRLTDTQYF.

The rearrangement joins TRBV5-1 to TRBJ2-1; 13 bases match TRBD2. The CDR3 loop spans 15 amino acids. The V gene's germline CDR1 is SGHRS and CDR2 YFSETQ. The V segment lost 3 bases and the J segment 4 bases; nucleotides outside the gene matches: 1. This chain's CDR3 is CASSSTSGGYNEQFF. In DNA form, the CDR3 reads TGCGCCAGCAGCTCGACTAGCGGGGGGTACAATGAGCAGTTCTTC. The whole variable domain, remainder taken from reference TRBV5-1 and TRBJ2-1, is KAGVTQTPRYLIKTRGQQVTLSCSPISGHRSVSWYQQTPGQGLQFLFEYFSETQRNKGNFPGRFSGRQFSNSRSEMNVSTLELGDSALYLCASSSTSGGYNEQFFGPGTRLTVL.

This chain joins TRBV7-2 and TRBJ2-1, with TRBD2 identical over 7 bases. CDR1 SGHTA and CDR2 FQGNSA come from the germline V gene. J was trimmed by 7 bases and V by 5 bases; bases with no gene match: 8. This CDR3 comprises 14 residues. DNA for the CDR3: TGTGCCAGCAGCGCCGGACTAGGAGGGAATGAGCAGTTCTTC. Translated: CASSAGLGGNEQFF.